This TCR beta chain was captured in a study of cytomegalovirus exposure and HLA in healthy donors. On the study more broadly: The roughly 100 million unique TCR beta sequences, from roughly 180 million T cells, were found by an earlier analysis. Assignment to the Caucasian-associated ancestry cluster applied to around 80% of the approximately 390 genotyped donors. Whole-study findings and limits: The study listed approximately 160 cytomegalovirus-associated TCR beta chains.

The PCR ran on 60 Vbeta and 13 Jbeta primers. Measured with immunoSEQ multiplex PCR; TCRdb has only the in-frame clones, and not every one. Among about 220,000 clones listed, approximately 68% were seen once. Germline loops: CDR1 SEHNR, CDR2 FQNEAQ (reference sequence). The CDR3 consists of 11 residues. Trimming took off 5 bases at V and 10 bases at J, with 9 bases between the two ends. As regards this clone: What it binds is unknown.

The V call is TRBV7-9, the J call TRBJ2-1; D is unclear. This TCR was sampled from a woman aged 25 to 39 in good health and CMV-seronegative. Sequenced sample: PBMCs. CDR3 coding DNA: TGTGCCAGCAGCCCCGTGAGGGAGCAGTTCTTC. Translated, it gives CASSPVREQFF.